A selection of T cell receptor beta chains follows, all from one sample in a study of blood T cell repertoires in COVID-19. The data were produced by immunoSEQ multiplex PCR, yet TCRdb's version contains in-frame clones alone and is incomplete. The sample yields around 300,000 clones, about nine tenths seen once. Source material: PBMCs or T cells enriched from blood (not recorded which). These receptors originate from a woman in her forties who had recovered from COVID-19. Each CDR3 is given without its conserved first and last residue. Fields, in order: V gene, D gene, CDR3 protein. D genes are given only for firm matches.

TRBV11-2 TRBD1 ASSRGVTGSFSNYGYT
TRBV30 TRBD2 AWALKGSGGVLEQF
TRBV7-6 . ASSLIPPTPGNSYNEQF
TRBV10-2 . ASSGRAGANYGYT
TRBV6-4 TRBD1 ASSSTGGFTNEQF
TRBV14 . ASSHPLSINSPLH
TRBV29-1 . SVAGGGLAGVGEQF
TRBV14 TRBD1 ASSHRQGFGYT
TRBV5-4 TRBD1 ASSQGAPGNTIY
TRBV7-9 TRBD1 ASSGTGSSYEQY
TRBV12-3/TRBV12-4 TRBD1 ASSFQGVTEAF